This entry lists 30 T cell receptor beta chains sequenced from one sample in a study of T cell changes during pregnancy in multiple sclerosis. The table came from immunoSEQ multiplex PCR; TCRdb's copy has only in-frame clones and leaves some out. The sample records tens of thousands of clones, around 91% being singletons. Source: CD8+ T cells from peripheral blood mononuclear cells, taken in the second trimester of pregnancy. Receptor source: a female donor with multiple sclerosis, enrolled in a pregnancy study.

The chain has TRBV21-1 and TRBJ1-1; the table's D call, TRBD1, has no DNA check behind it. TRBV21-1 is a pseudogene. The CDR3 is 12 residues long. This chain's CDR3 is CASSKLNQEAFF. DNA for the CDR3: TGTGCCAGCAGCAAACTTAACCAGGAAGCTTTCTTT.

The chain has TRBV6-1 and TRBJ2-3; weak D call: TRBD1 (6 bases). The V end was cut by 4 bases, the J end by 4 bases, with 12 bases between. This CDR3 is 14 amino acids long. Germline V CDR1 and CDR2: MNHNS, SASEGT. CDR3 amino acids: CASSAGDDPDTQYF. CDR3 coding DNA: TGTGCCAGCAGTGCAGGGGATGATCCAGATACGCAGTATTTT.

Concerning this clone itself: One junction end does not reproduce the germline sequence, and a read error may be involved. The V gene is TRBV7-9, the J gene TRBJ2-3; 11 bases fit TRBD1. The CDR3 covers 12 residues. The germline gives CDR1 SEHNR, CDR2 FQNEAQ (reference sequence). The CDR3 nucleotides are TGTGCCAGCAGCCTCCGGGACAGGGGGTTGAATTTT. This sequence encodes CASSLRDRGLNF.

V and J are TRBV6-1 and TRBJ2-1, with TRBD2 identical over 9 bases. After removal of 4 bases from V and 5 bases from J, the junction contained 6 bases not matched to a gene. From germline, CDR1 is MNHNS and CDR2 SASEGT. The CDR3 contains 15 residues. The CDR3 region has the DNA TGTGCCAGCAGTGTCGCTAGCGGGGTCAACAATGAGCAGTTCTTC. This codes for CASSVASGVNNEQFF.

The chain joins TRBV9 to TRBJ1-1, with D possibly being TRBD1 (6 bases). The CDR3 has 15 amino acids. CDR1 is SGDLS, CDR2 YYNGEE, per germline. V lost 2 bases to trimming and J lost 2 bases, with 13 bases between them. CDR3 bases: TGTGCCAGCAGCGTCACCTCGGGACACAACACTGAAGCTTTCTTT. Amino acids: CASSVTSGHNTEAFF.

The V call is TRBV5-4, the J call TRBJ2-1, with a possible D match to TRBD2 (6 bases). Germline V gene sequence: CDR1 SGHNT, CDR2 YYREEE (reference sequence). The CDR3 contains 13 residues. The V gene lost 6 bases and the J gene lost 0 bases, with 7 bases spanning the gap. CDR3 sequence reads: CASIADSYNEQFF. In nucleotides, the CDR3 is TGTGCCAGCATAGCGGACTCCTACAATGAGCAGTTCTTC.

Comments on this clone: The junction does not match germline at one end; this may be a read error. The J gene is TRBJ2-6, the V gene TRBV13, with 8 bases fitting TRBD1. CDR3 length: 12 amino acids. Looked up from germline, CDR1 is PRHDT and CDR2 is FYEKMQ (reference sequence). The CDR3 sequence is CASSPSGQGFSF. CDR3 nucleotides: TGTGCCAGCAGCCCAAGCGGACAGGGCTTTTCTTTC.

The rearrangement joins TRBV19 to TRBJ2-1, with TRBD2 matching 11 bases. Germline loops: CDR1 LNHDA, CDR2 SQIVND (reference sequence). This CDR3 has 16 amino acids. J was trimmed by 6 bases and V by 2 bases; bases with no gene match: 6. The CDR3 region is CASSIKLAGVGNEQFF. The CDR3 DNA sequence: TGTGCCAGTAGTATAAAACTAGCGGGGGTGGGCAATGAGCAGTTCTTC.

V and J are TRBV28 and TRBJ1-2; D is unresolved. CDR3 length: 11 amino acids. The V gene's germline CDR1 is MDHEN and CDR2 SYDVKM. Trimming shortened V by 7 bases and J by 8 bases, and 11 bases separated the two germline ends. CDR3 sequence reads: CASTREGGYTF. The CDR3 DNA reads TGTGCCAGCACGAGGGAGGGCGGCTACACCTTC.

The chain couples TRBV28 to TRBJ2-3; TRBD2 aligns across 11 bases. In germline, CDR1 is MDHEN, CDR2 SYDVKM. CDR3 size: 17 residues. The V segment lost 1 base and the J segment 5 bases; nucleotides outside the gene matches: 8. This chain's CDR3 is CASSLSLKTSGEDTQYF. The CDR3 DNA reads TGTGCCAGCAGTTTATCCCTTAAGACTAGCGGGGAAGATACGCAGTATTTT.

The chain recombines TRBV15 with TRBJ2-7, with a tentative D call TRBD1 (6 bases). The CDR3 contains 16 residues. Germline V CDR1 and CDR2: LNHNV, YYDKDF (reference sequence). Trimming shortened V by 5 bases and J by 4 bases, and 21 bases separated the two germline ends. This chain's CDR3 is CATSLHEGTTRYEQYF. CDR3 DNA: TGTGCCACCAGCTTACATGAGGGGACAACCCGTTACGAGCAGTACTTC.

This clone was recorded only once. V gene TRBV18 combines with J gene TRBJ2-5, with D possibly matching TRBD2 (5 bases). Trimming removed 6 bases from V and 0 bases from J, with 14 bases in between. CDR3 size: 15 residues. The germline V gene encodes CDR1 KGHSH and CDR2 LQKENI. The CDR3 DNA follows: TGTGCCAGCTCGCCTGGACTCTCGTACCAAGAGACCCAGTACTTC. Translated: CASSPGLSYQETQYF.

V gene TRBV4-2 combines with J gene TRBJ2-3; D is ambiguous. Trimming removed 0 bases from V and 4 bases from J, with 5 bases in between. The CDR3 contains 13 residues. Germline CDR1 is LGHNA and CDR2 is YNFKEQ. The CDR3 nucleotides read TGTGCCAGCAGCCAAGACTTATCAGATACGCAGTATTTT. It encodes CASSQDLSDTQYF.

The count of this clone is one. The CDR3 DNA sequence: TGTGCCAGCAGCGTAGACTGGACAGGGTCGGTCGATGAGCAGTTCTTC. This sequence encodes CASSVDWTGSVDEQFF. The V call is TRBV9, the J call TRBJ2-1; 8 bases line up with TRBD1. This CDR3 contains 16 residues. Germline trimming cut 0 bases from V and 8 bases from J; bases unmatched to any gene: 10. Germline CDR1 reads SGDLS; CDR2 reads YYNGEE.

The rearrangement joins TRBV5-6 to TRBJ2-2; D is unresolved. Trimming shortened V by 4 bases and J by 3 bases, and 7 bases separated the two germline ends. Looked up from germline, CDR1 is SGHDT and CDR2 is YYEEEE. This CDR3 comprises 13 residues. The CDR3 coding sequence is TGTGCCAGCAGCCCTGGAGACACCGGGGAGCTGTTTTTT. Translated: CASSPGDTGELFF. The full variable domain, in which reference TRBV5-6 and TRBJ2-2 provide the parts outside the CDR3, is DAGVTQSPTHLIKTRGQQVTLRCSPKSGHDTVSWYQQALGQGPQFIFQYYEEEERQRGNFPDRFSGHQFPNYSSELNVNALLLGDSALYLCASSPGDTGELFFGEGSRLTVL.

The chain couples TRBV18 to TRBJ2-5; TRBD2 matches 15 bases. This CDR3 has 16 amino acids. Looked up from germline, CDR1 is KGHSH and CDR2 is LQKENI. The J segment lost 3 bases and the V segment lost 4 bases, leaving 3 bases of the junction unmatched. CDR3 bases: TGTGCCAGCTCACACGGACTAGCGGGAGGGAAAGAGACCCAGTACTTC. Translated: CASSHGLAGGKETQYF.

This chain links TRBV13 with TRBJ2-1; TRBD1 matches at 7 bases. J gave up 6 bases and V 4 bases, and 9 bases lay outside the gene matches. Germline loops: CDR1 PRHDT, CDR2 FYEKMQ (reference sequence). The CDR3 runs to 15 residues. This CDR3 reads CASSSRGQAFNEQFF. CDR3 DNA: TGTGCCAGCAGCTCCCGTGGACAGGCTTTCAATGAGCAGTTCTTC.

This chain links TRBV19 with TRBJ2-1, with 7 bases that match TRBD2. V lost 4 bases, J lost 3 bases, and 3 bases stayed unmatched. This CDR3 is built from 14 residues. CDR1 LNHDA and CDR2 SQIVND come from the germline V gene (reference sequence). The CDR3: CASSTGTIYNEQFF. The CDR3, as DNA: TGTGCCAGTAGTACCGGGACTATCTACAATGAGCAGTTCTTC.

The rearrangement links TRBV6-6 to TRBJ1-5; tentatively, D is TRBD1 (5 bases). CDR1 is MNHNY and CDR2 is SVGAGI in the germline V gene (reference sequence). This CDR3 has 13 residues. V was shortened by 10 bases and J by 7 bases, with 17 bases between the two germline ends. CDR3 region: CATEETGVQPQHF. The CDR3 DNA reads as TGTGCCACCGAGGAGACGGGGGTCCAGCCCCAGCATTTT.

V is TRBV6-6 and J is TRBJ1-4; TRBD1 agrees at 7 bases. CDR3 length: 15 residues. Germline assignment: CDR1 MNHNY and CDR2 SVGAGI (reference sequence). Trimming at V came to 3 bases and at J to 4 bases, leaving 5 bases not matched to a gene. CDR3 loop: CASSYQGQNNEKLFF. CDR3 sequence (DNA): TGTGCCAGCAGTTATCAGGGACAGAATAATGAAAAACTGTTTTTT.

This clone was counted a single time. The J gene is TRBJ2-1, the V gene TRBV19; TRBD1 agrees at 9 bases. The germline gives CDR1 LNHDA, CDR2 SQIVND (reference sequence). The CDR3 has 14 residues. V lost 1 base, J lost 7 bases, and 2 bases stayed unmatched. The CDR3 DNA follows: TGTGCCAGTAGTATAGTCGGGACAGGGAATGAGCAGTTCTTC. It yields the protein CASSIVGTGNEQFF.

The CDR3 sequence is CASSGTGADTQYF. The CDR3 DNA follows: TGTGCCAGCAGTGGGACAGGGGCAGATACGCAGTATTTT. This chain uses TRBV2 with TRBJ2-3; TRBD1 agrees at 9 bases. V dropped 4 bases and J dropped 4; count of bases not matched to a gene: 0. Germline V gene sequence: CDR1 SNHLY, CDR2 FYNNEI. The CDR3 contains 13 residues.

V usage is TRBV27 and J usage is TRBJ2-1; 7 bases map to TRBD2. V lost 10 bases, J lost 7 bases, and 4 bases stayed unmatched. Germline V gene data show CDR1 as MNHEY and CDR2 as SMNVEV (reference sequence). The CDR3 is made up of 11 amino acids. The DNA of the CDR3 is TGTGCCACCCAGCGGGGTAATGAGCAGTTCTTC. It translates to CATQRGNEQFF.

V gene TRBV2 combines with J gene TRBJ1-2, with 8 nucleotides matching TRBD1. This CDR3 spans 14 amino acids. Germline loops: CDR1 SNHLY, CDR2 FYNNEI. J lost 4 bases, V lost 6 bases, and 7 bases had no gene match. The CDR3 nucleotides are TGTGCCAGCAGCCTACCGGGACAGGTCTATGGCTACACCTTC. Amino acids: CASSLPGQVYGYTF. Supplemented by reference TRBV2 and TRBJ1-2, the full variable domain reads EPEVTQTPSHQVTQMGQEVILRCVPISNHLYFYWYRQILGQKVEFLVSFYNNEISEKSEIFDDQFSVERPDGSNFTLKIRSTKLEDSAMYFCASSLPGQVYGYTFGSGTRLTVV.

This clone has only one observation. The genes are TRBV27 and TRBJ1-1; a weak D match, TRBD1 (5 bases). The CDR3 totals 13 residues. CDR1 is MNHEY, CDR2 SMNVEV, per germline (reference sequence). V lost 5 bases and J 1 base, leaving 8 bases between the germline ends. The CDR3 nucleotides are TGTGCCAGCAGTCTACAGGAGAACACTGAAGCTTTCTTT. Protein product: CASSLQENTEAFF.

This clone has just one count. V and J are TRBV7-9 and TRBJ2-7, with 10 bases that match TRBD1. CDR3 length: 15 amino acids. V was clipped by 4 bases and J by 2 bases; unmatched bases: 5. Germline V gene data show CDR1 as SEHNR and CDR2 as FQNEAQ (reference sequence). CDR3 protein: CASSSRDRGAYEQYF. CDR3 coding DNA: TGTGCCAGCAGCTCCCGGGACAGGGGAGCCTACGAGCAGTACTTC.

The J gene is TRBJ2-1, the V gene TRBV13; D remains ambiguous. The ends were cut back, 1 base at V and 10 bases at J, with 17 bases in the middle. The CDR3 totals 15 residues. Germline V gene lookup returns CDR1 PRHDT and CDR2 FYEKMQ (reference sequence). The CDR3 protein is CASSLVSESGLEQFF. CDR3 sequence (DNA): TGTGCCAGCAGCTTAGTGTCGGAGAGTGGCCTAGAGCAGTTCTTC. Combining the CDR3 with reference TRBV13 and TRBJ2-1 gives the whole variable domain AAGVIQSPRHLIKEKRETATLKCYPIPRHDTVYWYQQGPGQDPQFLISFYEKMQSDKGSIPDRFSAQQFSDYHSELNMSSLELGDSALYFCASSLVSESGLEQFFGPGTRLTVL.

V is TRBV27 and J is TRBJ1-5; D not certain. CDR3 length: 16 amino acids. Trimming left V 10 bases short and J 11 bases short, with 30 bases between. CDR1 is MNHEY and CDR2 is SMNVEV in the germline V gene (reference sequence). The CDR3: CATAWVGSAGPASQHF. The DNA for the CDR3 is TGTGCCACAGCGTGGGTGGGTTCCGCCGGCCCCGCGTCCCAGCATTTT.

The chain combines TRBV5-4 with TRBJ2-7; 7 bases align to TRBD1. The junction had 3 bases not matched to a gene; V was cut back by 3 bases and J by 3 bases. The germline V gene has CDR1 SGHNT and CDR2 YYREEE (reference sequence). This CDR3 has 13 residues. The CDR3, as DNA: TGTGCCAGCAGCTGGGACAGAGACTACGAGCAGTACTTC. Protein product: CASSWDRDYEQYF.

The chain is built from TRBV7-2 and TRBJ2-3; 7 positions agree with TRBD2. Germline trimming cut 2 bases from V and 0 bases from J; bases unmatched to any gene: 2. Germline assignment: CDR1 SGHTA and CDR2 FQGNSA. The CDR3 covers 15 residues. The CDR3 sequence: CASSLWGGSTDTQYF. In DNA, the CDR3 is TGTGCCAGCAGCTTATGGGGGGGGAGCACAGATACGCAGTATTTT.